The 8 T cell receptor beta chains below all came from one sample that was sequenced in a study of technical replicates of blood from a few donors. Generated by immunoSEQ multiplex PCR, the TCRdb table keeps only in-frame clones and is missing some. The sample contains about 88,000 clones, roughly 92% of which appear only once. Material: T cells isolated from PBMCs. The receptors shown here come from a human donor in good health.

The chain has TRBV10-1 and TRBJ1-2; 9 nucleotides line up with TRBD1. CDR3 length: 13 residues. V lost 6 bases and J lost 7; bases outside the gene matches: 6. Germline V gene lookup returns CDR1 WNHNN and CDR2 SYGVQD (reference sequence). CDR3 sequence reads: CASSPGQGSGYTF. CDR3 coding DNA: TGCGCCAGCAGCCCGGGACAGGGAAGTGGCTACACCTTC.

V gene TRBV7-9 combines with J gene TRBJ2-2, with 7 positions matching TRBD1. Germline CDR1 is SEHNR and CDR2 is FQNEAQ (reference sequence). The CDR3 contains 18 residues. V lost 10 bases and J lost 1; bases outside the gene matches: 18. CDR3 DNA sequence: TGTGCCACCCTCATTCTTCCCAGGAGGACAGGGAACACCGGGGAGCTGTTTTTT. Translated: CATLILPRRTGNTGELFF.

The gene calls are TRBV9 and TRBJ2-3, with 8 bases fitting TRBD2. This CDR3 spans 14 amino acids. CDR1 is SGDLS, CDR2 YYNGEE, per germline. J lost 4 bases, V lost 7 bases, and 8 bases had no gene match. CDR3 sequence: CASATSGGADTQYF. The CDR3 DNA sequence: TGTGCCAGCGCTACTAGCGGTGGGGCAGATACGCAGTATTTT.

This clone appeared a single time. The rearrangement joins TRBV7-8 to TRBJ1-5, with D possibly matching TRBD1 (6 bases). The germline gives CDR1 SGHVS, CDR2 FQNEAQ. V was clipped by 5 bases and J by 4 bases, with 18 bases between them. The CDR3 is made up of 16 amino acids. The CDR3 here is CASSPSETGKNQPQHF. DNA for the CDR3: TGTGCCAGCAGCCCCAGTGAGACAGGCAAAAATCAGCCCCAGCATTTT.

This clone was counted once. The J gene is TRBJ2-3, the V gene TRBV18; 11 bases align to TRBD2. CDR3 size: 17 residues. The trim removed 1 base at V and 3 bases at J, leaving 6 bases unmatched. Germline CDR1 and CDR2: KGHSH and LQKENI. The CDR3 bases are TGTGCCAGCTCACCACGTGGGGGGACTAGCGGAACAGATACGCAGTATTTT. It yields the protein CASSPRGGTSGTDTQYF.

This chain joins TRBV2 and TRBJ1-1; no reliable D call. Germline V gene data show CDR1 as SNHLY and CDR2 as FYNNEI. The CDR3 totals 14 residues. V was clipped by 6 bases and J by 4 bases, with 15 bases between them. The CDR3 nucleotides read TGTGCCAGCAGGCTTTCGCAGAGGCCCACTGAAGCTTTCTTT. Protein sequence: CASRLSQRPTEAFF.

The CDR3 DNA sequence: TGTGCCAGCAGTGAATGGAGGATTAACTACGAGCAGTACTTC. Its translation is CASSEWRINYEQYF. The chain recombines TRBV6-1 with TRBJ2-7, with a weak D call TRBD2 (5 bases). This CDR3 has 14 amino acids. V gave up 2 bases and J gave up 3 bases, with 11 bases separating them. The V gene's germline CDR1 is MNHNS and CDR2 SASEGT.

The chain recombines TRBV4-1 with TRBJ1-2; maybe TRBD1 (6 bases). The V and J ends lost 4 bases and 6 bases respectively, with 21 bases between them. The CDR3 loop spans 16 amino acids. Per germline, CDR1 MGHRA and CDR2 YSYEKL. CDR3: CASSRERASQGNGYTF. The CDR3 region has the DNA TGCGCCAGCAGCCGCGAAAGGGCCTCACAGGGTAATGGCTACACCTTC.